This T cell receptor beta chain was sequenced for a study of CD8 T cells in Susac syndrome. Study-wide results and caveats: The study recognized that its TCR sequencing and HLA analysis covered a relatively small number of individuals.

Notes on this clonotype: Its antigen is not identified.

After extraction with the RNeasy kit, roughly 0.45 to 1 ug of the RNA was reverse transcribed using random hexamers. Multiplex PCR with immunoSEQ amplified the TCR beta CDR3 across 54 Vbeta and 13 Jbeta. TCRdb recomputed calls from the immunoSEQ multiplex PCR reads with MiXCR, one row per CDR3 protein. The repertoire has 180,000 or so distinct CDR3 sequences, 90% to 95% of them found once; the top ten carry roughly 0.088%. Sequencing of TCR beta was carried out in blood CD8+ and CD4+ T cells. TEMRA cells were enriched by FACS, while CD8+ and CD4+ T cells were obtained through a negative isolation that was performed magnetically. Per germline, CDR1 LGHDT and CDR2 YNNKEL (reference sequence). The CDR3 extends over 13 amino acids. Trimming removed 0 bases at V and 10 bases at J, with 10 bases between.

The receptor was isolated from a human donor with multiple sclerosis. Material for sequencing was CD4+ T cells from PBMCs. The chain employs TRBV3-1 and TRBJ2-1; D is possibly TRBD1 (6 bases). Written as DNA, the CDR3 is TGTGCCAGCAGCCAAGATCAGGGGACAGAGCAGTTCTTC. Amino acids: CASSQDQGTEQFF.